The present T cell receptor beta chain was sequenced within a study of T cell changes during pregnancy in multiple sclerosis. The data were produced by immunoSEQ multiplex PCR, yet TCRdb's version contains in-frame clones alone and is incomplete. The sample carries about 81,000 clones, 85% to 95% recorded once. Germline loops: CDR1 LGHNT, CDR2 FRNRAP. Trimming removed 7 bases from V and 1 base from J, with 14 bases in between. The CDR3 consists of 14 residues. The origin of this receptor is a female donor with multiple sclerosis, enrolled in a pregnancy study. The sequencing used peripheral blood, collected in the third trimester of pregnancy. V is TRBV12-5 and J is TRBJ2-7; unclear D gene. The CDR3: CASAPGTGSYEQYF. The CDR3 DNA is TGTGCTAGTGCCCCCGGAACCGGGTCCTACGAGCAGTACTTC. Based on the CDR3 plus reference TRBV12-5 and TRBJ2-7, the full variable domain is DARVTQTPRHKVTEMGQEVTMRCQPILGHNTVFWYRQTMMQGLELLAYFRNRAPLDDSGMPKDRFSAEMPDATLATLKIQPSEPRDSAVYFCASAPGTGSYEQYFGPGTRLTVT.